This T cell receptor beta chain appears in the sequencing data of a study of blood T cell repertoires in COVID-19. Germline V CDR1 and CDR2: SGHNT, YYREEE (reference sequence). V dropped 1 base and J dropped 3 bases, with 12 bases sitting between them. This CDR3 is built from 15 residues. Clones were read by immunoSEQ multiplex PCR, and TCRdb kept only the in-frame ones, dropping some. The sample consists of more than 90,000 clones, approximately 78% of them appearing once. The chain recombines TRBV5-4 with TRBJ2-3, with a possible D match to TRBD2 (6 bases). The sequence derives from a man between 70 and 80 years old with acute or convalescent COVID-19. The sequenced sample was peripheral blood. This CDR3 reads CASSLSRGNTDTQYF. The CDR3 nucleotides read TGTGCCAGCAGCTTGAGCCGGGGGAATACAGATACGCAGTATTTT.